Following are 3 T cell receptor beta chains from one sample sequenced in a study of identical twins listed by TCRdb under 2016. Receptor amplification or capture employed 5' RACE. TCRdb names Illumina HiSeq 2000 as the instrument used. TCRdb took the public reads, trimmed them with fastp at Q25, ran MiXCR for clone calling and kept in-frame beta chains. When rows share a CDR3 protein, they turn into one entry using the most common DNA and genes. Counted in this sample were around 500,000 distinct CDR3 sequences; approximately 15% of them appeared once. Around 0.52% of the sample rests with the top ten. This sample also appeared in a second study, on yellow fever vaccine responses in identical twins.

The sample consisted of CD4+ T cells sorted from blood. These receptors were obtained from a woman between 18 and 30 years old in good health.

The chain has TRBV25-1 and TRBJ1-6; D gene ambiguous. Per the germline V gene, CDR1 is MGHDK and CDR2 is SYGVNS. The CDR3 totals 12 residues. V dropped 6 bases and J dropped 9 bases, with 9 bases sitting between them. CDR3 sequence: CASRGVSSPLHF. The CDR3 region has the DNA TGTGCCAGCAGAGGTGTGAGTTCACCCCTCCACTTT.

This clonotype was seen more than once but under ten times. This chain connects TRBV5-1 to TRBJ2-1; no clear D. With 0 bases removed from V and 3 bases from J, the gap between germline ends came to 16 bases. Germline CDR1 is SGHRS and CDR2 is YFSETQ. The CDR3 spans 17 residues. CDR3 loop: CASSLARLEDRYNEQFF. CDR3 sequence (DNA): TGCGCCAGCAGCTTGGCCCGCTTAGAGGACCGCTACAATGAGCAGTTCTTC.

Ten or more counts support this clonotype. The chain links TRBV6-1 to TRBJ1-4, with TRBD1 identical over 7 bases. V gave up 6 bases and J gave up 3 bases; unmatched junction bases: 4. The CDR3 is made up of 14 amino acids. Per germline, CDR1 MNHNS and CDR2 SASEGT. The chain's CDR3 is CASSPGTANEKLFF. The CDR3 region has the DNA TGTGCCAGCAGCCCCGGGACAGCTAATGAAAAACTGTTTTTT.